The rows below give T cell receptor beta chains drawn from one sample of a study of metastatic and nonmetastatic thyroid tumors. TCRdb ran MiXCR on the PCR reads. The data hold roughly 20,000 clones, with 34% observed a single time. The sample consisted of tumor tissue. Receptors were obtained from a male donor with papillary thyroid cancer or a benign thyroid nodule (not recorded which). Some clones in this sample may be carry-over from other donors' samples. Both conserved end residues are part of each CDR3. D genes are given only for firm matches. Not all rows give a size; the values are once, few, many and, for expanded clones, a class.

v_call: TRBV6-1
clone_size: many
j_call: TRBJ2-6
d_call: .
cdr3_aa: CASTTGDGGVLTF
cdr3_nt: TGTGCCAGCACCACGGGGGACGGGGGCGTCCTGACTTTC

v_call: TRBV7-8
clone_size: many
j_call: TRBJ2-7
d_call: .
cdr3_aa: CASSLQTGPYEQYF
cdr3_nt: TGTGCCAGCAGCCTACAGACGGGACCCTACGAGCAGTACTTC

v_call: TRBV11-2
clone_size: once
j_call: TRBJ2-7
d_call: .
cdr3_aa: CASSLGLGLVF
cdr3_nt: TGTGCCAGCAGCTTAGGGTTAGGGCTGGTCTTC

v_call: TRBV28
clone_size: .
j_call: TRBJ2-1
d_call: TRBD2
cdr3_aa: CASRGTSVRNEQFF
cdr3_nt: TGTGCCAGCAGGGGGACTAGCGTCCGTAATGAGCAGTTCTTC

v_call: TRBV12-3/TRBV12-4
clone_size: many
j_call: TRBJ1-5
d_call: .
cdr3_aa: CASSPGIFSNQPQHF
cdr3_nt: TGTGCCAGCAGCCCTGGGATTTTTAGCAATCAGCCCCAGCATTTT

v_call: TRBV6-9
clone_size: .
j_call: TRBJ2-7
d_call: .
cdr3_aa: CASSYRDGLYEQYF
cdr3_nt: TGTGCCAGCAGTTACAGGGATGGACTATACGAGCAGTACTTC

v_call: TRBV7-9
clone_size: many
j_call: TRBJ1-4
d_call: TRBD1
cdr3_aa: CASSPTGEGEKLFF
cdr3_nt: TGTGCCAGCAGCCCGACAGGGGAAGGCGAAAAACTGTTTTTT

v_call: TRBV5-6
clone_size: many
j_call: TRBJ1-2
d_call: TRBD1
cdr3_aa: CASSPGRQDRGGVLDGYTF
cdr3_nt: TGTGCCAGCAGCCCCGGACGGCAGGACAGGGGTGGTGTTTTAGATGGCTACACCTTC

v_call: TRBV5-4
clone_size: .
j_call: TRBJ2-6
d_call: .
cdr3_aa: CASRLAGANVLTF
cdr3_nt: TGTGCCAGCAGATTGGCTGGGGCCAACGTCCTGACTTTT

v_call: TRBV5-1
clone_size: once
j_call: TRBJ2-1
d_call: .
cdr3_aa: CASSLGQSYNEQFF
cdr3_nt: TGCGCCAGCAGCTTGGGACAGTCCTACAATGAGCAGTTCTTC

v_call: TRBV5-1
clone_size: .
j_call: TRBJ2-7
d_call: TRBD1
cdr3_aa: CASSVDRGRTYEQYF
cdr3_nt: TGCGCCAGCAGCGTCGACAGGGGGCGAACCTACGAGCAGTACTTC

v_call: TRBV5-1
clone_size: .
j_call: TRBJ2-7
d_call: .
cdr3_aa: CAFSLGSVLYEQYF
cdr3_nt: TGCGCCTTCAGTCTCGGGTCAGTGCTCTACGAGCAGTACTTC

v_call: TRBV2
clone_size: many
j_call: TRBJ1-2
d_call: .
cdr3_aa: CASSERQVYGYTF
cdr3_nt: TGTGCCAGCAGTGAAAGGCAGGTCTATGGCTACACCTTC

v_call: TRBV15
clone_size: many
j_call: TRBJ2-3
d_call: .
cdr3_aa: CATSSFGAKRTDTQYF
cdr3_nt: TGTGCCACCAGCAGTTTCGGGGCTAAGCGCACAGATACGCAGTATTTT

v_call: TRBV18
clone_size: many
j_call: TRBJ2-1
d_call: TRBD2
cdr3_aa: CASSSLTSPRTRDNEQFF
cdr3_nt: TGTGCCAGCTCAAGCCTTACTAGCCCCCGGACTAGAGACAATGAGCAGTTCTTC

v_call: TRBV18
clone_size: many
j_call: TRBJ2-4
d_call: .
cdr3_aa: CASSRDLTKNIQYF
cdr3_nt: TGTGCCAGCTCACGGGACTTAACCAAAAACATTCAGTACTTC

v_call: TRBV2
clone_size: .
j_call: TRBJ2-3
d_call: .
cdr3_aa: CASTPAASTDTPCF
cdr3_nt: TGTGCCAGCACCCCAGCGGCGAGCACAGATACGCCGTGTTTT

v_call: TRBV7-2
clone_size: .
j_call: TRBJ2-6
d_call: .
cdr3_aa: CASSSRRGANVPTF
cdr3_nt: TGTGCCAGCAGCTCCAGACGGGGGGCCAACGTCCCTACTTTC

v_call: TRBV2
clone_size: .
j_call: TRBJ2-7
d_call: .
cdr3_aa: CASRHDSYEQYF
cdr3_nt: TGTGCCAGCAGACATGACAGTTACGAGCAGTACTTC

v_call: TRBV20-1
clone_size: .
j_call: TRBJ2-7
d_call: .
cdr3_aa: CSARDKARGSFVYF
cdr3_nt: TGCAGTGCTAGAGATAAAGCGCGCGGGTCCTTTGTGTACTTC

v_call: TRBV5-1
clone_size: medium-sized
j_call: TRBJ2-3
d_call: .
cdr3_aa: CASIADGTDTQYF
cdr3_nt: TGCGCCAGCATCGCAGACGGCACAGATACGCAGTATTTT

v_call: TRBV5-8
clone_size: many
j_call: TRBJ2-3
d_call: .
cdr3_aa: CASSSTHMDTQYF
cdr3_nt: TGTGCCAGCAGCTCCACCCACATGGACACGCAGTATTTT

v_call: TRBV10-3
clone_size: few
j_call: TRBJ1-2
d_call: TRBD1
cdr3_aa: CAISKTGGYGYTF
cdr3_nt: TGTGCCATCAGCAAGACAGGGGGATATGGCTACACCTTC

v_call: TRBV20-1
clone_size: medium-sized
j_call: TRBJ2-5
d_call: TRBD1
cdr3_aa: CSASGGQYQETQYF
cdr3_nt: TGCAGTGCTAGTGGGGGACAGTACCAAGAGACCCAGTACTTC

v_call: TRBV12-5
clone_size: few
j_call: TRBJ2-1
d_call: .
cdr3_aa: CASGPGSYNEQFF
cdr3_nt: TGTGCTAGTGGCCCCGGGTCCTACAATGAGCAGTTCTTC

v_call: TRBV11-2
clone_size: many
j_call: TRBJ2-1
d_call: .
cdr3_aa: CASSFLGNEQFF
cdr3_nt: TGTGCCAGCAGCTTTCTCGGAAATGAGCAGTTCTTC

v_call: TRBV18
clone_size: .
j_call: TRBJ1-5
d_call: TRBD1
cdr3_aa: CASSRAEQGSLNQPQHF
cdr3_nt: TGTGCCAGCTCACGTGCAGAACAGGGGTCTTTGAATCAGCCCCAGCATTTT

v_call: TRBV3-1
clone_size: .
j_call: TRBJ2-7
d_call: .
cdr3_aa: CASIPGPDVCKQYF
cdr3_nt: TGTGCCAGCATCCCGGGACCAGACGTCTGCAAGCAGTACTTC

v_call: TRBV6-4
clone_size: .
j_call: TRBJ1-3
d_call: .
cdr3_aa: CASSESGLSGNTIYF
cdr3_nt: TGTGCCAGCAGTGAATCGGGCCTCTCTGGAAACACCATATATTTT

v_call: TRBV7-2
clone_size: .
j_call: TRBJ2-5
d_call: TRBD2
cdr3_aa: CASSFPSGRPKETQYF
cdr3_nt: TGTGCCAGCAGCTTTCCTAGCGGGAGACCAAAAGAGACCCAGTACTTC

v_call: TRBV19
clone_size: medium-sized
j_call: TRBJ2-1
d_call: .
cdr3_aa: CASSFWASPGHEQFF
cdr3_nt: TGTGCCAGTAGTTTCTGGGCATCCCCCGGCCATGAGCAGTTCTTC